The T cell receptor beta chain under discussion was sequenced for a study of cytomegalovirus exposure and HLA in healthy donors. 60 Vbeta and 13 Jbeta primers were used in PCR. TCRdb's copy holds only in-frame clones and misses some; the assay was immunoSEQ multiplex PCR. Of tens of thousands of clones in the sample, approximately 76% are singletons; the top ten hold around 1.4%. The receptor was derived from a male donor in good health and CMV-seronegative. The sequenced sample consisted of PBMCs.

The CDR3 reads CASSYQQGAGTEAFF. CDR3 nucleotide sequence: TGTGCCAGCAGCTACCAACAGGGGGCAGGCACTGAAGCTTTCTTT. The V and J genes are TRBV5-4 and TRBJ1-1, with TRBD1 matching 9 bases. This CDR3 has 15 amino acids. Germline trimming cut 3 bases from V and 4 bases from J; bases unmatched to any gene: 7. Germline V lookup: CDR1 SGHNT, CDR2 YYREEE (reference sequence).